Listed below are T cell receptor beta chains from one sample, sequenced in a study of T cell repertoires in cytomegalovirus infection. One entry per CDR3 protein results from TCRdb running MiXCR on the reads. This table holds about 190,000 distinct CDR3 sequences, 8% to 10% found once. The sample consisted of PBMCs. The receptors stem from a human donor in good health (CMV status not recorded). Some clones in this sample may be carry-over from other donors' samples. Both conserved end residues are part of each CDR3. Each record gives: D gene, J gene, V gene, clone size, CDR3 DNA, CDR3 protein. D genes are given only for firm matches. Clone size is given for some rows only: seen once, a few or many times, or a class if the clone is expanded.

>.|TRBJ2-7|TRBV7-2|many
TGTGCCAGCAGCCGTTCCTTTGACCCCTACGAGCAGTACTTC
CASSRSFDPYEQYF
>.|TRBJ2-1|TRBV10-3|.
TGTGCCATCAGTAAAGTAGCCGGGAATGAGCAGTTCTTC
CAISKVAGNEQFF
>TRBD1|TRBJ1-1|TRBV3-1|few
TGTGCCAGCAGCCGGACAGGGGCGAAGACTGAAGCTTTCTTT
CASSRTGAKTEAFF
>TRBD1|TRBJ1-1|TRBV6-2/TRBV6-3|.
TGTGCCAGCAGGGATGACAGGGGATCCAGCACTGAAGCTTTCTTT
CASRDDRGSSTEAFF
>TRBD2|TRBJ2-2|TRBV29-1|.
TGCAGCGTTCCCGGGACTAGTAGCAACACCGGGGAGCTGTTTTTT
CSVPGTSSNTGELFF
>.|TRBJ2-5|TRBV9|.
TGTGCCAGCAGCGTAGGTCCATGGGGAGAGACCCAGTACTTC
CASSVGPWGETQYF
>.|TRBJ1-3|TRBV7-6|many
TGTGCCAGCAGCCTTGCGAACTCTGGAAACACCATATATTTT
CASSLANSGNTIYF
>.|TRBJ1-1|TRBV28|many
TGTGCCAGCAGTCCCAAAAGGATTTCTTACACTGAAGCTTTCTTT
CASSPKRISYTEAFF
>TRBD1|TRBJ2-1|TRBV7-2|.
TGTGCCAGCAGCCTGACAGGGAAAAGTGAGCAGTTCTTC
CASSLTGKSEQFF
>.|TRBJ1-1|TRBV7-2|few
TGTGCCAGCAGCCTACCCACAGGGAGAGATGAAGCTTTCTTT
CASSLPTGRDEAFF
>TRBD2|TRBJ2-1|TRBV7-2|many
TGTGCCAGCAGGCGTTTAGCGGGAGTAAAGTACAATGAGCAGTTCTTC
CASRRLAGVKYNEQFF
>TRBD2|TRBJ2-1|TRBV28|.
TGTGCCAGCAGTTTAATGACTAGCGGGGGATACAATGAGCAGTTCTTC
CASSLMTSGGYNEQFF
>.|TRBJ1-2|TRBV28|.
TGTGCCAGCAGGGTTAACTATGGCTACACCTTC
CASRVNYGYTF
>TRBD2|TRBJ2-7|TRBV20-1|many
TGCAGTGCTAGCTTAGGGCGGGAGCCCTACGAGCAGTACTTC
CSASLGREPYEQYF
>.|TRBJ2-1|TRBV7-8|many
TGTGCCAGCAGCTTAGAAAGGTTTGAGCAGTTCTTC
CASSLERFEQFF
>.|TRBJ1-1|TRBV7-2|many
TGTGCCAGCAGCATGTCGGGACATACGAACACTGAAGCTTTCTTT
CASSMSGHTNTEAFF
>.|TRBJ1-4|TRBV4-3|many
TGCGCCAGCAGCCAAGATCGGGGCGGGAACGAAAAACTGTTTTTT
CASSQDRGGNEKLFF
>.|TRBJ2-1|TRBV7-2|many
TGTGCCAGCAGCTTAGGGACAGTCGTCAATGAGCAGTTCTTC
CASSLGTVVNEQFF
>.|TRBJ1-1|TRBV2|.
TGTGCCAGCAGTGATTATCAGGCCAGGGGTGAAGCTTTCTTT
CASSDYQARGEAFF
>TRBD1|TRBJ1-1|TRBV20-1|many
TGCAGTGCTACTCCCTACCCGGGACAGACAGTTGAAGCTTTCTTT
CSATPYPGQTVEAFF
>TRBD2|TRBJ2-7|TRBV10-3|many
TGTGCCATCGGGGGGGCCGGGAGACTAGCGGGAGGTCACGAGCAGTACTTC
CAIGGAGRLAGGHEQYF
>.|TRBJ2-7|TRBV7-2|many
TGTGCCAGCAGCTTAGGGAGGGACCCGGGCTCCTACGAGCAGTACTTC
CASSLGRDPGSYEQYF
>.|TRBJ1-1|TRBV7-9|many
TGTGCCAGCAGCTTAACAGGGACGACCACTGAAGCTTTCTTT
CASSLTGTTTEAFF
>.|TRBJ2-7|TRBV20-1|.
TGCAGTGCTACCCAATTTTACGAGCAGTACTTC
CSATQFYEQYF
>TRBD2|TRBJ2-1|TRBV7-9|many
TGTGCCAGCAGCTTGGCTAGCGGGAGCTTAAATGAGCAGTTCTTC
CASSLASGSLNEQFF
>.|TRBJ1-2|TRBV7-2|many
TGTGCCACTCGACCGGGGGGGCCCTATGGCTACACCTTC
CATRPGGPYGYTF
>.|TRBJ2-5|TRBV11-3|many
TGTGCCAGCAGCTCTGAGACCCAAGAGACCCAGTACTTC
CASSSETQETQYF
>.|TRBJ2-7|TRBV6-2/TRBV6-3|.
TGTGCCAGCACCGATGTTTACGAGCAGTACTTC
CASTDVYEQYF
>.|TRBJ1-5|TRBV7-2|many
TGTGCCAGCAGCTTAATAGATAATCAGCCCCAGCATTTT
CASSLIDNQPQHF
>.|TRBJ2-1|TRBV27|.
TGTGCCAGCAGTTTGGGACGCATGGGGAATGAGCAGTTCTTC
CASSLGRMGNEQFF
>.|TRBJ2-1|TRBV30|.
TGTGCCTGGAGTCGAGGGGCGTTTTACAATGAGCAGTTCTTC
CAWSRGAFYNEQFF
>TRBD1|TRBJ1-2|TRBV28|few
TGTGCCAGCAGTTTTTGGTGGGACAGGGGTAACTATGGCTACACCTTC
CASSFWWDRGNYGYTF
>.|TRBJ2-1|TRBV5-6|many
TGTGCCAGCAAGGGACGGAACTACAATGAGCAGTTCTTC
CASKGRNYNEQFF
>.|TRBJ2-7|TRBV7-8|many
TGTGCCAGCAGCTTAGAGAGGGCGGCCTGGGAGCAGTACTTC
CASSLERAAWEQYF
>.|TRBJ1-6|TRBV28|many
TGTGCCAGCACCACGGGGGTTTATTCACCCCTCCACTTT
CASTTGVYSPLHF
>TRBD2|TRBJ2-1|TRBV28|few
TGTGCCAGCAGTCCTTCGGGACTAGCGGGACTAAATGGGTTCTTC
CASSPSGLAGLNGFF
>.|TRBJ1-5|TRBV6-2/TRBV6-3|.
TGTGCCAGCAGTACGGGGAATTTAAATCAGCCCCAGCATTTT
CASSTGNLNQPQHF
>.|TRBJ2-5|TRBV6-2/TRBV6-3|.
TGTGCCAGCAGTTATCTCCGGGGCGGTCCGCAAGAGACCCAGTACTTC
CASSYLRGGPQETQYF
>.|TRBJ2-5|TRBV20-1|few
TGCAGTGCTAGAGGGCCGGGAGCGGAGACCCAGTACTTC
CSARGPGAETQYF
>TRBD1|TRBJ2-1|TRBV29-1|few
TGCAGCGTTGAGAAGGGGGCGCGGAATGAGCAGTTCTTC
CSVEKGARNEQFF
>TRBD1|TRBJ1-5|TRBV10-3|.
TGTGCCATCAGTGAGGGACAGGGCTCCAATCAGCCCCAGCATTTT
CAISEGQGSNQPQHF
>TRBD1|TRBJ1-2|TRBV7-2|many
TGTGCCAGCAGCTCCCGGACAGGGGGCTTCCGTGGCTACACCTTC
CASSSRTGGFRGYTF
>TRBD1|TRBJ1-2|TRBV7-2|many
TGTGCCAGCAGCTGGGGACAGATATCTAACTATGGCTACACCTTC
CASSWGQISNYGYTF
>.|TRBJ2-3|TRBV15|few
TGTGCCACCAGCAGAGCCCGTAGCGGCGGCACAGATACGCAGTATTTT
CATSRARSGGTDTQYF
>.|TRBJ1-5|TRBV19|many
TGTGCCAGTAGCATGCCGTATAGCAATCAGCCCCAGCATTTT
CASSMPYSNQPQHF
>.|TRBJ2-3|TRBV7-9|many
TGTGCCAGCAGCTCCCCCCTCGCAGATACGCAGTATTTT
CASSSPLADTQYF
>TRBD2|TRBJ2-3|TRBV15|few
TGTGCCACCAGAGAGCAAGCGGGGGGACCGACAGATACGCAGTATTTT
CATREQAGGPTDTQYF
>.|TRBJ1-5|TRBV11-2|few
TGTGCCAGCAGCTTAGCAGGGCAGCAGCCCCAGCATTTT
CASSLAGQQPQHF
>TRBD2|TRBJ2-7|TRBV12-3/TRBV12-4|many
TGTGCCAGCAGTTTGACTAGCAGTATCTACGAGCAGTACTTC
CASSLTSSIYEQYF
>.|TRBJ1-3|TRBV29-1|.
TGCAGCGTTGAAGATCGGGGGATGAGAGGAAACACCATATATTTT
CSVEDRGMRGNTIYF
>TRBD1|TRBJ1-2|TRBV2|many
TGTGCCAGCAGCCCATTCGAGGGACAGGGGGCTGCTCAGGGCTACACCTTC
CASSPFEGQGAAQGYTF
>TRBD1|TRBJ2-1|TRBV24-1|.
TGTGCCACCAGTGATTCGGGACAGATTTACAATGAGCAGTTCTTC
CATSDSGQIYNEQFF
>.|TRBJ2-1|TRBV7-9|many
TGTGCCAGCAGCCCCACTCACAGTAATGAGCAGTTCTTC
CASSPTHSNEQFF
>TRBD1|TRBJ1-4|TRBV5-6|many
TGTGCCAGCAGCTTTGGACAGGGGGCGACTAATGAAAAACTGTTTTTT
CASSFGQGATNEKLFF
>.|TRBJ2-1|TRBV20-1|few
TGCAGTGCTAGAGATTTGGGGCTCCGCTACAATGAGCAGTTCTTC
CSARDLGLRYNEQFF
>TRBD1|TRBJ2-7|TRBV19|few
TGTGCCAGTAGTCCCGGGACAGAGGCCTACGAGCAGTACTTC
CASSPGTEAYEQYF
>.|TRBJ1-1|TRBV4-2|many
TGTGCCAGCAGCCTTTTCCTCGGGAACACTGAAGCTTTCTTT
CASSLFLGNTEAFF
>.|TRBJ1-2|TRBV25-1|few
TGTGCCAGCAGTGACGACCGGAGAGGGACCTATGGCTACACCTTC
CASSDDRRGTYGYTF
>.|TRBJ2-7|TRBV20-1|many
TGCAGTGCTAGAAGAGGGCAGGGGTCCTACGAGCAGTACTTC
CSARRGQGSYEQYF
>.|TRBJ1-1|TRBV7-9|few
TGTGCCAGCAGCTGGACGAACACTGAAGCTTTCTTT
CASSWTNTEAFF